One T cell receptor (beta chain) is described in this entry. The data derive from a study of T cell responses to AZD1222 COVID-19 vaccine. Study-level information: The study pooled second doses at about 4 or about 12 weeks.

Clones were sequenced by immunoSEQ multiplex PCR, and TCRdb holds only the in-frame ones, with some missing. The data hold over 100,000 clones, with 75% to 90% observed a single time. This CDR3 has 15 residues. V lost 5 bases, J lost 0 bases, and 13 bases lay in between. Germline CDR1 reads SNHLY; CDR2 reads FYNNEI. The clonotype comes from an adult in good health. This specimen consisted of peripheral blood, obtained on day 0 of AZD1222 vaccination. The chain has TRBV2 and TRBJ1-1, with unresolved D. CDR3 bases: TGTGCCAGCAGTCACTCCGAAGTACTGAACACTGAAGCTTTCTTT. Encoded protein: CASSHSEVLNTEAFF.